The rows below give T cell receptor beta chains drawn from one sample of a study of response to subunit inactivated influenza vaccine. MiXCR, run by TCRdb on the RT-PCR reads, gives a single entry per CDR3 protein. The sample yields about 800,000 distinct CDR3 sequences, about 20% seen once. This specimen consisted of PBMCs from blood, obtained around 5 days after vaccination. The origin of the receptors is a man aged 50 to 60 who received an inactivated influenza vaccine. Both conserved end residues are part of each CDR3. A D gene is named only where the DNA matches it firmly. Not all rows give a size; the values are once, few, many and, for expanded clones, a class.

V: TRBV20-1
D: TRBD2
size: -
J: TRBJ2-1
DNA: TGCAGTGCCCGAGGAAGAGGCGGGGGATACAATGAGCAGTTCTTC
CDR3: CSARGRGGGYNEQFF

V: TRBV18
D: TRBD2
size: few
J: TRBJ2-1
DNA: TGTGCCAGCTCACCATCGGGACTAGCGGGAGTCGGGCAGTTCTTC
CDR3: CASSPSGLAGVGQFF

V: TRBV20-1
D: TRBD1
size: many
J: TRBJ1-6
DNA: TGCAGTGCAGAGAAGGACAGGGCAAATTCACCCCTCCACTTT
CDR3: CSAEKDRANSPLHF

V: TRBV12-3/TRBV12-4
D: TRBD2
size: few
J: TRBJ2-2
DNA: TGTGCCAGCAGACGCCGCGGGGGACGGACCTTGAACACCGGGGAGCTGTTTTTT
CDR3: CASRRRGGRTLNTGELFF

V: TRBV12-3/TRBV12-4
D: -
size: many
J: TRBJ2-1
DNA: TGTGCCAGCGGGTTAAGCTCCTACAATGAGCAGTTCTTC
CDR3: CASGLSSYNEQFF

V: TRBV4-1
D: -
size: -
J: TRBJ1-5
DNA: TGCGCCAGCAGCCATTCGGCCGATCAGCCCCAGCATTTT
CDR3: CASSHSADQPQHF

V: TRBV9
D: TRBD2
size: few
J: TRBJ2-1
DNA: TGTGCCAGCAGCCCTACTAGCGTAGCCTACAATGAGCAGTTCTTC
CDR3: CASSPTSVAYNEQFF

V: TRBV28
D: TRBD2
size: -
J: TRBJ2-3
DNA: TGTGCCAGCAGTTTGGCTAGCGGAGCTAGCACAGATACGCAGTATTTT
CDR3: CASSLASGASTDTQYF

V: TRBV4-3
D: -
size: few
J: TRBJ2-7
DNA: TGCGCCAGCAGCCAAGATCGGGACATAGCGAGCGAGCAGTACTTC
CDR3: CASSQDRDIASEQYF

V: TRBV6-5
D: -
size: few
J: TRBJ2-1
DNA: TGTGCCAGCAGTTATCAGCGACTGGGATGGGAGCAGTTCTTC
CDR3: CASSYQRLGWEQFF

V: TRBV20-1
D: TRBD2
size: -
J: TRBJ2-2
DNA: TGCAGTGCTAGTAGCGGGGGGGTCACCGGGGAGCTGTTTTTT
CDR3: CSASSGGVTGELFF

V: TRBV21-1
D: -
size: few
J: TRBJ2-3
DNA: TGTGCCAGCAGCAAAGCGCTCCGGACTAGCGAACACCCCACCCCCACAGATACGCAGTATTTT
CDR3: CASSKALRTSEHPTPTDTQYF

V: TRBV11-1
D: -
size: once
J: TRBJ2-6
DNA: TGTGCCAGCAGCTTAGCGGGGGTACAGGCTACTGGGGCCAACGTCCTGACTTTC
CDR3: CASSLAGVQATGANVLTF

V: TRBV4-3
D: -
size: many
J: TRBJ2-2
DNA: TGCGCCAGCAGCCAAGAAGCTGGACAGAGTAACACCGGGGAGCTGTTTTTT
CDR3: CASSQEAGQSNTGELFF

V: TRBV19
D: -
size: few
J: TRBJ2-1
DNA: TGTGCCAGTAGTCTAGACCCCCGATTTGTATCCTCCTACAATGAGCAGTTCTTC
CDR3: CASSLDPRFVSSYNEQFF

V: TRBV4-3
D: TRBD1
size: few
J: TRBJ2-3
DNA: TGCGCCAGCAGCCAGGGACAGCCTTCTTACACAGATACGCAGTATTTT
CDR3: CASSQGQPSYTDTQYF

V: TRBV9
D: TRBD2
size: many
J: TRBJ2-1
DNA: TGTGCCAGCACCGTAGGGACTAGCGGGGACAATGAGCAGTTCTTC
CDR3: CASTVGTSGDNEQFF

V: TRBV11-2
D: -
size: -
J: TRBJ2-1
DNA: TGTGCCAGCAGACGAACGGCGGGGAACTCCTACAATGAGCAGTTCTTC
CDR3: CASRRTAGNSYNEQFF

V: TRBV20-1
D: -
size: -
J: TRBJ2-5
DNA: TGCAGTGCTAGAGATTGGGGTAGGGGGGAGACCCAGTACTTC
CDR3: CSARDWGRGETQYF

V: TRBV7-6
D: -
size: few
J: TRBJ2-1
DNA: TGTGCCAGCAGCCCCCTCAAGAGCTCCTACAATGAGCAGTTCTTC
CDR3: CASSPLKSSYNEQFF

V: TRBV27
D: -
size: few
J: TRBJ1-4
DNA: TGTGCCAGCAGTTTATCGAGCGGGTCTTCTCCCAGTCTGTTTTTT
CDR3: CASSLSSGSSPSLFF

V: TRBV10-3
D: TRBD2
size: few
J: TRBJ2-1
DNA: TGTGCCAACGCGAGGAGCAGCGGGAGCAATGAGCAGTTCTTC
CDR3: CANARSSGSNEQFF

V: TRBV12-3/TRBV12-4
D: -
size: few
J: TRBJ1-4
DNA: TGTGCCAGCAGTTTTTGGAGGGCTTTTAATGAAAAACTGTTTTTT
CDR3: CASSFWRAFNEKLFF

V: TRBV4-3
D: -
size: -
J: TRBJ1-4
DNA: TGCGCCAGCAGCCAAGATCCACAGTCTAAGGGTGAAAAACTGTTTTTT
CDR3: CASSQDPQSKGEKLFF

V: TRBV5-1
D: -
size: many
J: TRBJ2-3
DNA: TGCGCCAGCAGCTTGGGCAGGAGCACAGATACGCAGTATTTT
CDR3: CASSLGRSTDTQYF

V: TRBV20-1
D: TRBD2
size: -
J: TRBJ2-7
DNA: TGCAGTGCCCCGGAGAGACTAGCGGGTCGGGAGCAGTACTTC
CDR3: CSAPERLAGREQYF

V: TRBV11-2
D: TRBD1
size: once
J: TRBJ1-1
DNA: TGTGCCAGCAGCCGTTCGACAGGGGTCACTGAAGCTTTCTTT
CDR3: CASSRSTGVTEAFF

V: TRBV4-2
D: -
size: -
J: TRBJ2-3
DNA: TGTGCCAGCAGCCAAGAAGCCCAACGGCGGGGCACAGATACGCAGTATTTT
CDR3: CASSQEAQRRGTDTQYF

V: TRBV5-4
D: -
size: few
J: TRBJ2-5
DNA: TGTGCCAGCAGCCCATCCGGGACATTGGGGAGAGAGACCCAGTACTTC
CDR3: CASSPSGTLGRETQYF

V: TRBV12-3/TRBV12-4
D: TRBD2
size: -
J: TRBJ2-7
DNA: TGTGCCAGCAGCAACATAGCGGGAGGGGGCGAGCAGTACTTC
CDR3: CASSNIAGGGEQYF

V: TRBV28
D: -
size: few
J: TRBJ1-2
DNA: TGTGCCAGCAGGGACATGGCAACATATGGCTACACCTTC
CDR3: CASRDMATYGYTF

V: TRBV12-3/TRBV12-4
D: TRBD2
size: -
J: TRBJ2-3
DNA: TGTGCCAGCAGTTTAGGAAGTGGACTAGCGGGGGGATTGGATACGCAGTATTTT
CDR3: CASSLGSGLAGGLDTQYF

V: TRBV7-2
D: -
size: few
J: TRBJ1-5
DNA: TGTGCCAGCAGCTTAGCGGCAGGCTCCAATCAGCCCCAGCATTTT
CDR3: CASSLAAGSNQPQHF

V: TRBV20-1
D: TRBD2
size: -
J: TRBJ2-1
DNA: TGCAGTGCCTATAAAAGCGGGAGTTCCTACAATGAGCAGTTCTTC
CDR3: CSAYKSGSSYNEQFF

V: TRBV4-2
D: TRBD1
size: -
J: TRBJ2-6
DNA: TGTGCCAGCAGCCAACGGCACAGGGGTTCTGGGGCCAACGTCCTGACTTTC
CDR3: CASSQRHRGSGANVLTF

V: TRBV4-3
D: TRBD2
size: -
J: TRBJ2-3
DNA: TGCGCCAGCAGCACGGGGGTAGCGGGTGCTAGCACAGATACGCAGTATTTT
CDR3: CASSTGVAGASTDTQYF

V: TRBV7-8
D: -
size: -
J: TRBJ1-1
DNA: TGTGCCAGCAGCTTCTCGGACAGCCAGAACACTGAAGCTTTCTTT
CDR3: CASSFSDSQNTEAFF

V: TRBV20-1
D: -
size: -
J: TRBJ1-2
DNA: TGCAGTGCTAGTGGCAATCTATGGTATGGCTACACCTTC
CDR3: CSASGNLWYGYTF

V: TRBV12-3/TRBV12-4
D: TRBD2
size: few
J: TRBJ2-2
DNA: TGTGCCAGCACCACTTGGGGGAGGGACACCGGGGAGCTGTTTTTT
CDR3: CASTTWGRDTGELFF

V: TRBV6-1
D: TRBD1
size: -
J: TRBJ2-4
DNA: TGTGCCAGCAGTAGACAGGGCCTTATAGCCAAAAACATTCAGTACTTC
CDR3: CASSRQGLIAKNIQYF

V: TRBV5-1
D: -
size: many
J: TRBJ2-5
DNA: TGTGCCAGCAGCTTAGGTACGGGAGTCCAAGAGACCCAGTACTTC
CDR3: CASSLGTGVQETQYF

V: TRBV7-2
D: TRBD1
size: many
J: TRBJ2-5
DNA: TGTGCCAGCAGTAGAAGGGGGTTAGGGGACAGGGAGTCCCAGTACTTC
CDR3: CASSRRGLGDRESQYF

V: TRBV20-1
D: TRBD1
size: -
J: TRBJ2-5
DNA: TGCAGTGCTAGAGAACAGGGGACAGGAAAGACCCAGTACTTC
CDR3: CSAREQGTGKTQYF

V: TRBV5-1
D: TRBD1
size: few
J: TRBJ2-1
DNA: TGCGCCAGCAGGGTCAGGGGGCTAGACAATGAGCAGTTCTTC
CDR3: CASRVRGLDNEQFF

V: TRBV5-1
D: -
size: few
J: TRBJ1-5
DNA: TGCGCCAGCAGCTTTGACGGAATGGATAGCAATCAGCCCCAGCATTTT
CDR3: CASSFDGMDSNQPQHF

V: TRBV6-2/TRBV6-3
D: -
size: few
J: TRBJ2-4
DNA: TGTGCCAGCAGCCAGCTTGGCAGGAGACAAAACATTCAGTACTTC
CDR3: CASSQLGRRQNIQYF

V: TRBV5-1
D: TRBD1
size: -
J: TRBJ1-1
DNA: TGCGCCAGCAGCATGAAGACAGGGTACATGAACACTGAAGCTTTCTTT
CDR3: CASSMKTGYMNTEAFF

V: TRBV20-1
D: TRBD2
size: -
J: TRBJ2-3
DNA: TGCAGTCTAGCGGGAGGGTCGGGCGATACGCAGTATTTT
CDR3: CSLAGGSGDTQYF

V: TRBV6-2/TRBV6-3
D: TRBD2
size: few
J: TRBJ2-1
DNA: TGTGCCAGCAGTTACGTCCTTAACCGCGGGGGGTCCTACAATGAGCAGTTCTTC
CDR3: CASSYVLNRGGSYNEQFF

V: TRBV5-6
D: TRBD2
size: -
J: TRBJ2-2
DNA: TGTGCCAGCGGGGTCTTGGCTAGCGGGAGGACTAACACCGGGGAGCTGTTTTTT
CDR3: CASGVLASGRTNTGELFF

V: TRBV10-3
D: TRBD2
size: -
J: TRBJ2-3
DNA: TGTGCCATCAGTGGGGGGGGATTAACAGATACGCAGTATTTT
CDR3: CAISGGGLTDTQYF

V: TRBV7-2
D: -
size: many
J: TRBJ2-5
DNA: TGTGCCAGCAGTTTAGGGGGATCGGAGACCCAGTACTTC
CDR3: CASSLGGSETQYF

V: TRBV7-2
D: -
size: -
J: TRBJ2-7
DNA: TGTGCCAGCAGCCCCAGGGTGCAGCGCGAGCAGTACTTC
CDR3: CASSPRVQREQYF

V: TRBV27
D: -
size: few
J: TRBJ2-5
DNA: TGTGCCAGCAGTCACCAGACAGTCCAGTTCGCCCCAAACAACCAGTACTTC
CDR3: CASSHQTVQFAPNNQYF

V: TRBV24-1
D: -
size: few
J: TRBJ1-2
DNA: TGTGCCACCAGTGATTTGCTGTATGGCTACACCTTC
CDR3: CATSDLLYGYTF

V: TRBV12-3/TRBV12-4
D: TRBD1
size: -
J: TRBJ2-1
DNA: TGTGCCAGCAGCCGGGGACAGGGTAATAAAGGCTACAATGAGCAGTTCTTC
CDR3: CASSRGQGNKGYNEQFF

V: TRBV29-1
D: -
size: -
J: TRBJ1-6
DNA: TGCAGCGTGGGAGAACAAAATTCACCCCTCCACTTT
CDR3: CSVGEQNSPLHF